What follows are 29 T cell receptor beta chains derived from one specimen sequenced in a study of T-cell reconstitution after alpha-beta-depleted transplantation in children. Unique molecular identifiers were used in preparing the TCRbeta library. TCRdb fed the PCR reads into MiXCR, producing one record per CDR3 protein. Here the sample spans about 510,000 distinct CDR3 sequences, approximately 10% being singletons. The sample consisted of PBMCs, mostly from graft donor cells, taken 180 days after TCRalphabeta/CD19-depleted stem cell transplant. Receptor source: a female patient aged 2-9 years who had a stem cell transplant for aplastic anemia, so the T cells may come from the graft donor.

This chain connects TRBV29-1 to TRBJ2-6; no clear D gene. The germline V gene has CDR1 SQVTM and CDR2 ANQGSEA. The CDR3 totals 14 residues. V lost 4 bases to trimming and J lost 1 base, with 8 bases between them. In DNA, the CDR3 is TGCAGCGTTGGGGCACATTCTGGGGCCAACGTCCTGACTTTC. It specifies CSVGAHSGANVLTF.

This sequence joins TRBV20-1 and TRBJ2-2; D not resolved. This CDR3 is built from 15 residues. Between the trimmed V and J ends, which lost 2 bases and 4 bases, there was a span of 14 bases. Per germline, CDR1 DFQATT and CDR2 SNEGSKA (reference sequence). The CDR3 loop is CSARLPGVGTGELFF. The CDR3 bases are TGCAGTGCTAGACTTCCAGGCGTGGGCACCGGGGAGCTGTTTTTT.

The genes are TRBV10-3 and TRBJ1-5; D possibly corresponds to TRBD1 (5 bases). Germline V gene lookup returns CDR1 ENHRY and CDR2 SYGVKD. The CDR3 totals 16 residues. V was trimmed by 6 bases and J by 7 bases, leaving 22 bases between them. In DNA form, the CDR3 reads TGTGCCATCAGCGGGGGTGTGAGGGTTGAGGAGCAGCCCCAGCATTTT. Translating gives CAISGGVRVEEQPQHF.

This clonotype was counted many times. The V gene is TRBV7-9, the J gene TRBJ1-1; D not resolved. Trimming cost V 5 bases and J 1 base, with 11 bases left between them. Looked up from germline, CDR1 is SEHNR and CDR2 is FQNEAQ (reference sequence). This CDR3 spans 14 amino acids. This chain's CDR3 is CASSPGWRNTEAFF. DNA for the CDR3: TGTGCCAGCAGCCCTGGGTGGCGGAACACTGAAGCTTTCTTT. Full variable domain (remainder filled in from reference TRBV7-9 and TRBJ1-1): DTGVSQNPRHKITKRGQNVTFRCDPISEHNRLYWYRQTLGQGPEFLTYFQNEAQLEKSRLLSDRFSAERPKGSFSTLEIQRTEQGDSAMYLCASSPGWRNTEAFFGQGTRLTVV.

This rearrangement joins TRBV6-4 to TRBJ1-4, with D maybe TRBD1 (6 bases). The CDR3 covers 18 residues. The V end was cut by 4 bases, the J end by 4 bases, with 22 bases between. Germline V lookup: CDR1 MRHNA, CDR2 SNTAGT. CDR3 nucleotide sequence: TGTGCCAGCAGTGCGGCAGGGGACCCTATTGAGGGTAATGAAAAACTGTTTTTT. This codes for CASSAAGDPIEGNEKLFF.

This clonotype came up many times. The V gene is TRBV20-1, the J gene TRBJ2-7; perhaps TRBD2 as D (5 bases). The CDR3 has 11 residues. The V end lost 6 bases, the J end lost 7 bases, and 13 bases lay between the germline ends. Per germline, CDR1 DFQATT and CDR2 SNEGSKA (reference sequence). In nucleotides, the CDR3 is TGCAGTGCGGACGGGATTGGGGAGCAGTACTTC. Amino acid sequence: CSADGIGEQYF.

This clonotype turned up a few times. CDR3 protein: CASSSTRATQYF. The CDR3 coding sequence is TGTGCCAGCAGTTCAACCCGGGCGACCCAGTACTTC. The chain joins TRBV13 to TRBJ2-5, with D hard to call. Germline V lookup: CDR1 PRHDT, CDR2 FYEKMQ (reference sequence). This CDR3 has 12 amino acids. V was clipped by 6 bases and J by 7 bases, with 12 bases between them. Full variable domain (outside the CDR3, taken from reference TRBV13 and TRBJ2-5): AAGVIQSPRHLIKEKRETATLKCYPIPRHDTVYWYQQGPGQDPQFLISFYEKMQSDKGSIPDRFSAQQFSDYHSELNMSSLELGDSALYFCASSSTRATQYFGPGTRLLVL.

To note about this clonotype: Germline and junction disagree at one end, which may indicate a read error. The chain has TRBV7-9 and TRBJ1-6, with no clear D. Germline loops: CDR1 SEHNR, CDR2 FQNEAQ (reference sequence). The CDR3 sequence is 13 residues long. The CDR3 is CASSLAAMGPLHF. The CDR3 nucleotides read TGTGCCAGCAGCCTAGCCGCGATGGGGCCCCTCCACTTT.

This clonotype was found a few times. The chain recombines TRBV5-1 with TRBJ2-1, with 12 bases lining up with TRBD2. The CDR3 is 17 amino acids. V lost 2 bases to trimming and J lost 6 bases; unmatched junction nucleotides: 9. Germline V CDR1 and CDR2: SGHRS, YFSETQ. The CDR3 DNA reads TGCGCCAGCAGCTTTTCGACTAGCGGGAGTGGCGGCAATGAGCAGTTCTTC. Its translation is CASSFSTSGSGGNEQFF.

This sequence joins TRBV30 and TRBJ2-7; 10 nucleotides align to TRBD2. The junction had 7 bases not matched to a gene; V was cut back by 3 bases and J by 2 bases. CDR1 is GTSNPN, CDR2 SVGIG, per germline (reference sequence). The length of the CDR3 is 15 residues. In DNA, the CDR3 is TGTGCCTGGAGCGCCGCAGGACTAGCGGCCTACGAGCAGTACTTC. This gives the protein CAWSAAGLAAYEQYF.

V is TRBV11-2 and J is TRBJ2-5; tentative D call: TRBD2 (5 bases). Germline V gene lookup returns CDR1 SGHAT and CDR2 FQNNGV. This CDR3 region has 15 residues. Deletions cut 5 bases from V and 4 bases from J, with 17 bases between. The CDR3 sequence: CASSPSRGIPETQYF. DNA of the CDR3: TGTGCCAGCAGCCCGAGTCGGGGAATTCCAGAGACCCAGTACTTC.

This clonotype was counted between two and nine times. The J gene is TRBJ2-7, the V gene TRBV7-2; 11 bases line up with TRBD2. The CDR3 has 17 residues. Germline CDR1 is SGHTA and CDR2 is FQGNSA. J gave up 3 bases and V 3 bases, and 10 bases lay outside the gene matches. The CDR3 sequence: CASSLRLAGYPYYEQYV. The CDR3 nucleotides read TGTGCCAGCAGCTTGCGACTAGCGGGATACCCGTACTACGAGCAGTACGTC.

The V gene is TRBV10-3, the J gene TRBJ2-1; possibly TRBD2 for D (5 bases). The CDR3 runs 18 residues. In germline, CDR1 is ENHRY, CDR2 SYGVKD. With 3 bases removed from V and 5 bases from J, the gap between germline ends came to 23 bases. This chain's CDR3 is CAISDSWVGSSFDNEQFF. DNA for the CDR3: TGTGCCATCAGTGACTCGTGGGTGGGTTCTAGCTTTGACAATGAGCAGTTCTTC.

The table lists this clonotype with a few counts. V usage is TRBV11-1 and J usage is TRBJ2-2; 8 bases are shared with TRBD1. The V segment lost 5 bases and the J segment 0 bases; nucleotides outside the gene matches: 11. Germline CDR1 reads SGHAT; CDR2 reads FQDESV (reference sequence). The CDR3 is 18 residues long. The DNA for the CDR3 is TGTGCCAGCAGCAGAGGACAGGGATCCCTCGCGAACACCGGGGAGCTGTTTTTT. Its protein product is CASSRGQGSLANTGELFF.

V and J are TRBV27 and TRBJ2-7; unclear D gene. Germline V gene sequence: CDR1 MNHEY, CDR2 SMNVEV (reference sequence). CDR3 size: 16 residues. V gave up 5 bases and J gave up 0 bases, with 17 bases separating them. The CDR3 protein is CASSPTLGWSSYEQYV. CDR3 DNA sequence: TGTGCCAGCAGTCCCACCCTAGGTTGGAGCTCCTACGAGCAGTACGTC.

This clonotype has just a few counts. The CDR3 DNA is TGTGCCAGCGGGACAGGGGGCTACAATGAGCAGTTCTTC. This gives the protein CASGTGGYNEQFF. The V call is TRBV2, the J call TRBJ2-1, with 11 bases that match TRBD1. CDR1 is SNHLY and CDR2 is FYNNEI in the germline V gene. This CDR3 spans 13 amino acids. The V gene end was trimmed by 8 bases and the J gene end by 3 bases; junction bases not matched to a gene: 0.

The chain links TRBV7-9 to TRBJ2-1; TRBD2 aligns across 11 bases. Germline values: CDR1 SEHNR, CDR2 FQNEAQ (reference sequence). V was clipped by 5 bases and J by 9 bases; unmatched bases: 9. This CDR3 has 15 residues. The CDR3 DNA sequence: TGTGCCAGCAGCCCGAGACTAGCGGGGTGGGTTGAGCAGTTCTTC. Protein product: CASSPRLAGWVEQFF. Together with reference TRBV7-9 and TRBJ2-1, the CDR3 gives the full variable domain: DTGVSQNPRHKITKRGQNVTFRCDPISEHNRLYWYRQTLGQGPEFLTYFQNEAQLEKSRLLSDRFSAERPKGSFSTLEIQRTEQGDSAMYLCASSPRLAGWVEQFFGPGTRLTVL.

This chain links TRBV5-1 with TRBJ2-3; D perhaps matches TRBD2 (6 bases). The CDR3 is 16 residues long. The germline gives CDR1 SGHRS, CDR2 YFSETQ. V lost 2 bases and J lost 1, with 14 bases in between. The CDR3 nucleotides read TGCGCCAGCAGCTTAAATCCGGGACTGTGCACAGATACGCAGTATTTT. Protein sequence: CASSLNPGLCTDTQYF.

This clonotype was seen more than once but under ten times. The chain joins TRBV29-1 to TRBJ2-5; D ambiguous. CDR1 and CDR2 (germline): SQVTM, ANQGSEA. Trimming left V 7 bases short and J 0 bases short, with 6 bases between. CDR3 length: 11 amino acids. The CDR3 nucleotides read TGCAGCGGCAGATACCAAGAGACCCAGTACTTC. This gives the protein CSGRYQETQYF. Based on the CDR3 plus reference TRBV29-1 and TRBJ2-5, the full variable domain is SAVISQKPSRDICQRGTSLTIQCQVDSQVTMMFWYRQQPGQSLTLIATANQGSEATYESGFVIDKFPISRPNLTFSTLTVSNMSPEDSSIYLCSGRYQETQYFGPGTRLLVL.

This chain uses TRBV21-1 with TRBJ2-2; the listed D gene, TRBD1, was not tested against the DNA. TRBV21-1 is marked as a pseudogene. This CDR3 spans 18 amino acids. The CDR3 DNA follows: TGTGCCAGCAGCAAATATGCCCAGCAGGGGACGTTTGCCGGGGAGCTGTTTTTT. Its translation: CASSKYAQQGTFAGELFF.

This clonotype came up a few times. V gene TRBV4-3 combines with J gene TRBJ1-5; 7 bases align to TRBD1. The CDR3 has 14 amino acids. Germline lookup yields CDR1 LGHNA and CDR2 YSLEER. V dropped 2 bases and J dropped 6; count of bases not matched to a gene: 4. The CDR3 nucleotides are TGCGCCAGCAGCCAAAAGGGGGCGGGTCAGCCCCAGCATTTT. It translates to CASSQKGAGQPQHF.

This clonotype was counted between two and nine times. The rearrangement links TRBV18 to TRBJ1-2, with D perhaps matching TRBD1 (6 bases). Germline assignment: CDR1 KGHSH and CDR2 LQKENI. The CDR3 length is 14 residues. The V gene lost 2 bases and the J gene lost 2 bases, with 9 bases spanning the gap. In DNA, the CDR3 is TGTGCCAGCTCACCAACAGGGTCCAACTATGGCTACACCTTC. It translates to CASSPTGSNYGYTF.

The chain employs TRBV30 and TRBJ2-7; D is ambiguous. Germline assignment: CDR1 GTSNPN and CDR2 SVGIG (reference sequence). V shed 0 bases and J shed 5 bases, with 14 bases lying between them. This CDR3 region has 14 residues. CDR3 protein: CAWSVSALSHEQYV. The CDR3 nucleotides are TGTGCCTGGAGTGTATCAGCGCTGTCCCACGAGCAGTACGTC.

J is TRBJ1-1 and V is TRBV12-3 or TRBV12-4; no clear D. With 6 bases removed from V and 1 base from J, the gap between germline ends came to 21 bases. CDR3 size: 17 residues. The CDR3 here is CASRTGVRGSANTEAFF. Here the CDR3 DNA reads TGTGCCAGCAGAACTGGGGTCCGTGGGTCCGCGAACACTGAAGCTTTCTTT.

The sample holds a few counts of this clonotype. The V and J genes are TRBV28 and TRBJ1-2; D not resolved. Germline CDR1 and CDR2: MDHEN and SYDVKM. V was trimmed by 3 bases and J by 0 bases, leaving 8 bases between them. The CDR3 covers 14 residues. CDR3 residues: CASSFSAANYGYTF. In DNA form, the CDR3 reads TGTGCCAGCAGTTTTTCGGCGGCTAACTATGGCTACACCTTC.

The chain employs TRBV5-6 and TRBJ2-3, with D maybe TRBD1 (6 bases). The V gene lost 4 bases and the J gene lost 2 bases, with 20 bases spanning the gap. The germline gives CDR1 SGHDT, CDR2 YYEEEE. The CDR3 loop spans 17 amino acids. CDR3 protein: CASSLKQGESLTDTQYF. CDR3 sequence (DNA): TGTGCCAGCAGCCTGAAACAGGGAGAGTCCCTCACAGATACGCAGTATTTT.

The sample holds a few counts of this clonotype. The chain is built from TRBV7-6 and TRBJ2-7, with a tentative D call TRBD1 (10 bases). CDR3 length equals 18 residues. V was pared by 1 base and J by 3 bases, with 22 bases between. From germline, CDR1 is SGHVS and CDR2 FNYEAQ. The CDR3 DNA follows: TGTGCCAGCAGCTTAGTCTTCGGCGGGGGGGACAGGGGCTACGAGCAGTACTTC. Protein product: CASSLVFGGGDRGYEQYF.

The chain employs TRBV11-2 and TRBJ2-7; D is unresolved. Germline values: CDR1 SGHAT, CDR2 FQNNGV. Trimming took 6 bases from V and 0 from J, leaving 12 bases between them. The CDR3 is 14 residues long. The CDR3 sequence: CASSSSSGSYEQYV. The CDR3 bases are TGTGCCAGCAGTTCCTCCTCTGGCTCCTACGAGCAGTACGTC.

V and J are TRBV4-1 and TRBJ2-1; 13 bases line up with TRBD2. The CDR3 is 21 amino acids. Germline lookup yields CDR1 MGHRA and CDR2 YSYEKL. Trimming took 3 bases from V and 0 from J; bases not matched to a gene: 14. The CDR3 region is CASSHIRTGLAGVLSYNEQFF. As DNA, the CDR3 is TGCGCCAGCAGCCATATCAGGACCGGACTAGCGGGAGTCCTCTCCTACAATGAGCAGTTCTTC.